The 5 T cell receptor beta chains presented below share a single source sample, sequenced in a study of T cell repertoires in cytomegalovirus infection. No antigens are known for them. In TCRdb, the reads were re-called with MiXCR into one record per CDR3 protein. The table has some 920,000 distinct CDR3 sequences, around a third seen once. This specimen was cultured CD8+ T cells from PBMCs, taken from culture after CMV antigen stimulation. These receptors were collected from a human donor in good health (CMV status not recorded). Some clones in this sample may be carry-over from other donors' samples.

V gene TRBV12-3 or TRBV12-4 combines with J gene TRBJ2-1, with 7 bases matching TRBD1. After removal of 5 bases from V and 4 bases from J, the junction contained 11 bases not matched to a gene. This CDR3 is built from 16 residues. The CDR3 sequence is CASSPTGAEPYNEQFF. The CDR3 DNA is TGTGCCAGCAGTCCCACAGGGGCCGAACCATACAATGAGCAGTTCTTC.

V usage is TRBV3-1 and J usage is TRBJ1-2; unclear D gene. CDR3 length: 16 amino acids. Germline V gene lookup returns CDR1 LGHDT and CDR2 YNNKEL (reference sequence). The V and J ends lost 5 bases and 5 bases respectively, with 21 bases between them. The CDR3 DNA reads TGTGCCAGCAGCTATCCCGATCGCGACGGGTATTATGGCTACACCTTC. This gives the protein CASSYPDRDGYYGYTF.

With regard to this clonotype: An end of the junction does not agree with germline; a read error may underlie this. The chain recombines TRBV5-5 with TRBJ1-2; D unclear. This CDR3 has 19 amino acids. Germline CDR1 and CDR2: SGHKS and YYEKEE (reference sequence). CDR3 protein: CVSSLSVDTPPWWLDGYTF. The CDR3 coding sequence is TGTGTCAGCAGCTTGAGCGTTGATACCCCCCCATGGTGGCTCGATGGCTACACCTTC.

The gene calls are TRBV7-3 and TRBJ2-5; 10 bases map to TRBD1. The CDR3 loop spans 16 amino acids. CDR1 and CDR2 from the germline V gene are SGHTA and FQGTGA. V dropped 4 bases and J dropped 4; count of bases not matched to a gene: 9. The CDR3: CASSSTPGTGVETQYF. The CDR3, as DNA: TGTGCCAGCAGCTCTACCCCCGGGACAGGGGTAGAGACCCAGTACTTC.

Only a few counts were recorded for this clonotype. The J gene is TRBJ1-1, the V gene TRBV7-9, with D unclear. Trimming shortened V by 6 bases and J by 1 base, and 12 bases separated the two germline ends. Germline CDR1 SEHNR, CDR2 FQNEAQ (reference sequence). This CDR3 contains 14 residues. CDR3 in amino acids: CASSPVWENTEAFF. The CDR3 nucleotides read TGTGCCAGCAGTCCCGTCTGGGAGAACACTGAAGCTTTCTTT. The entire variable domain, with the rest obtained from reference TRBV7-9 and TRBJ1-1, is as follows: DTGVSQNPRHKITKRGQNVTFRCDPISEHNRLYWYRQTLGQGPEFLTYFQNEAQLEKSRLLSDRFSAERPKGSFSTLEIQRTEQGDSAMYLCASSPVWENTEAFFGQGTRLTVV.